These 32 T cell receptor beta chains were all obtained from the same sample, sequenced in a study of control samples from healthy donors and cancer patients. Profiling relied on immunoSEQ multiplex PCR, and the TCRdb table lists in-frame clones only, not all of them. The sample comprises around 250,000 clones, approximately 80% of which are singletons, and more than 10% rests with the top ten. The sequenced sample consisted of PBMCs. These receptor sequences come from a woman between 55 and 75 years old with lung cancer.

This chain uses TRBV7-9 with TRBJ1-1; D is perhaps TRBD1 (5 bases). Trimming left V 1 base short and J 0 bases short, with 9 bases between. Germline-derived CDR1 and CDR2 are SEHNR and FQNEAQ (reference sequence). The CDR3 sequence is 15 residues long. This CDR3 reads CASSLVTGMNTEAFF. The CDR3 nucleotides are TGTGCCAGCAGCTTAGTCACAGGTATGAACACTGAAGCTTTCTTT.

The rearrangement uses TRBV2 and TRBJ1-1, with 7 bases lining up with TRBD1. The germline gives CDR1 SNHLY, CDR2 FYNNEI. The CDR3 has 13 amino acids. The ends lost 10 bases at V and 1 base at J; junction bases unmatched: 6. DNA for the CDR3: TGTGCCAAACGGACAGGAGAGAACACTGAAGCTTTCTTT. This sequence encodes CAKRTGENTEAFF.

This chain links TRBV19 with TRBJ2-1; perhaps D is TRBD1 or TRBD2 (5 bases each). The CDR3 is made up of 11 amino acids. V lost 10 bases and J lost 6, with 10 bases in between. Germline V gene lookup returns CDR1 LNHDA and CDR2 SQIVND (reference sequence). CDR3 loop: CATGTTNEQFF. CDR3 DNA: TGTGCCACCGGGACCACCAATGAGCAGTTCTTC.

The genes are TRBV6-6 and TRBJ1-5; weak D call: TRBD1 (5 bases). The CDR3 consists of 15 residues. Germline V CDR1 and CDR2: MNHNY, SVGAGI (reference sequence). V lost 0 bases and J 6 bases, leaving 12 bases between the germline ends. CDR3 DNA: TGTGCCAGCAGTTACTCGATGAGAGGGGCTCAGCCCCAGCATTTT. Its translation is CASSYSMRGAQPQHF.

This clone has a single count. The CDR3 DNA sequence: TGCGCCAGCAGTTGGGGGGACTCCTACGAGCAGTACTTC. The encoded protein is CASSWGDSYEQYF. This rearrangement joins TRBV5-1 to TRBJ2-7; D is possibly TRBD2 (6 bases). The CDR3 has 13 residues. Germline CDR1 reads SGHRS; CDR2 reads YFSETQ. The V end was cut by 5 bases, the J end by 0 bases, with 9 bases between.

This sequence joins TRBV28 and TRBJ2-7, with D tentatively TRBD2 (6 bases). Between the trimmed V and J ends, which lost 7 bases and 8 bases, there was a span of 21 bases. CDR3 length equals 14 residues. CDR1 is MDHEN and CDR2 is SYDVKM in the germline V gene. The CDR3 DNA reads as TGTGCCAGCACTCCGGCAGGGAGGACTACGAAGCAGTACTTC. It codes for CASTPAGRTTKQYF. Full variable domain (rest looked up from reference TRBV28 and TRBJ2-7): DVKVTQSSRYLVKRTGEKVFLECVQDMDHENMFWYRQDPGLGLRLIYFSYDVKMKEKGDIPEGYSVSREKKERFSLILESASTNQTSMYLCASTPAGRTTKQYFGPGTRLTVT.

The chain has TRBV28 and TRBJ2-5; D ambiguous. Germline V gives CDR1 MDHEN, CDR2 SYDVKM. The V and J ends lost 6 bases and 5 bases respectively, with 16 bases between them. The CDR3 is 14 amino acids. CDR3 residues: CASSLTQVGETQYF. In DNA, the CDR3 is TGTGCCAGCAGCCTCACGCAGGTCGGGGAGACCCAGTACTTC.

This clone was detected only a few times. The J gene is TRBJ2-2, the V gene TRBV19; perhaps TRBD1 as D (6 bases). CDR1 and CDR2 from the germline V gene are LNHDA and SQIVND (reference sequence). Trimming took 4 bases from V and 3 from J, leaving 9 bases between them. The CDR3 consists of 14 residues. The chain's CDR3 is CASSSQGYTGELFF. The CDR3 DNA is TGTGCCAGTAGTAGCCAGGGGTACACCGGGGAGCTGTTTTTT.

The rearrangement uses TRBV3-1 (or the pseudogene TRBV3-2) and TRBJ2-2; the match to TRBD2 covers 12 bases. CDR1 LGHDT and CDR2 YNNKEL come from the germline V gene (reference sequence). The CDR3 extends over 17 amino acids. With V trimmed by 3 bases and J by 6 bases, 8 bases remained unmatched. CDR3 nucleotide sequence: TGTGCCAGCAGCCACCTAGGACTAGCGGGGAAGGCCGGGGAGCTGTTTTTT. It translates to CASSHLGLAGKAGELFF.

The chain is built from TRBV6-1 and TRBJ2-7; 7 bases are shared with TRBD1. J lost 6 bases, V lost 2 bases, and 10 bases had no gene match. Germline loops: CDR1 MNHNS, CDR2 SASEGT. The CDR3 covers 15 residues. CDR3 sequence: CASSEIRRSGGEQYF. Here the CDR3 DNA reads TGTGCCAGCAGTGAAATAAGGCGTTCAGGGGGCGAGCAGTACTTC.

The chain recombines TRBV2 with TRBJ2-1; TRBD2 matches 11 bases. Germline V CDR1 and CDR2: SNHLY, FYNNEI. The CDR3 is made up of 15 amino acids. V dropped 8 bases and J dropped 4; count of bases not matched to a gene: 7. The CDR3 DNA reads as TGTGCCAGCTCCACACTAGCGGGAGAGTACAATGAGCAGTTCTTC. Its translation: CASSTLAGEYNEQFF.

Comment on this clone: Other DNA sequences in the same sample also yield this CDR3. This chain links TRBV7-3 with TRBJ2-2; 12 positions match TRBD2. With V trimmed by 2 bases and J by 5 bases, 0 bases remained unmatched. This CDR3 has 15 residues. From germline, CDR1 is SGHTA and CDR2 FQGTGA. CDR3 in amino acids: CASSLGLAGTGELFF. The CDR3 DNA sequence: TGTGCCAGCAGCTTAGGACTAGCGGGAACCGGGGAGCTGTTTTTT.

The chain combines TRBV12-3 or TRBV12-4 with TRBJ1-1; D not certain. The CDR3 totals 13 residues. Trimming removed 2 bases from V and 0 bases from J, with 4 bases in between. CDR3 sequence reads: CASSLLMNTEAFF. The CDR3 bases are TGTGCCAGCAGTTTATTAATGAACACTGAAGCTTTCTTT.

This clone is termed medium-sized. J is TRBJ1-5 and V is TRBV2; D uncertain. The CDR3 spans 13 residues. The V gene lost 7 bases and the J gene lost 0 bases, with 7 bases spanning the gap. Germline-derived CDR1 and CDR2 are SNHLY and FYNNEI. The CDR3 here is CASKRDSNQPQHF. The CDR3 DNA is TGTGCCAGCAAACGGGATAGCAATCAGCCCCAGCATTTT.

CDR3 in DNA: TGTGCCTGGAATCTGGGGGCCTCTGGCTACACCTTC. Protein sequence: CAWNLGASGYTF. The rearrangement uses TRBV30 and TRBJ1-2; TRBD1 is a possible D gene (6 bases). Germline assignment: CDR1 GTSNPN and CDR2 SVGIG (reference sequence). The CDR3 sequence is 12 residues long. Trimming pared 4 bases from V and 7 bases from J, leaving 13 bases between.

This clone was counted ten times or more. CDR3 protein: CASSLGSEYEQYF. The DNA of the CDR3 is TGTGCCAGCAGTTTAGGTTCGGAGTACGAGCAGTACTTC. The chain employs TRBV28 and TRBJ2-7; D ambiguous. V was pared by 2 bases and J by 4 bases, with 9 bases between. CDR1 and CDR2 from the germline V gene are MDHEN and SYDVKM. This CDR3 comprises 13 residues. Combining the CDR3 with reference TRBV28 and TRBJ2-7 gives the whole variable domain DVKVTQSSRYLVKRTGEKVFLECVQDMDHENMFWYRQDPGLGLRLIYFSYDVKMKEKGDIPEGYSVSREKKERFSLILESASTNQTSMYLCASSLGSEYEQYFGPGTRLTVT.

The chain couples TRBV4-2 to TRBJ2-1; the match to TRBD2 covers 7 bases. The germline CDR1 and CDR2 sequences are LGHNA and YNFKEQ. This CDR3 region has 16 residues. V was clipped by 0 bases and J by 9 bases; unmatched bases: 11. CDR3 in amino acids: CASSQEGAAGDTEQFF. CDR3 bases: TGTGCCAGCAGCCAAGAAGGGGCGGCGGGAGACACTGAGCAGTTCTTC.

The sample holds a few counts of this clone. J is TRBJ2-5 and V is TRBV5-1; 9 bases line up with TRBD2. From germline, CDR1 is SGHRS and CDR2 YFSETQ. After removal of 6 bases from V and 5 bases from J, the junction contained 8 bases not matched to a gene. The CDR3 has 14 residues. For the CDR3, the DNA is TGCGCCAGCACCCCGGGACTAGCAGGGGAGACCCAGTACTTC. As protein: CASTPGLAGETQYF.

This chain joins TRBV19 and TRBJ2-3; maybe TRBD2 (6 bases). The CDR3 length is 13 residues. Germline V gene sequence: CDR1 LNHDA, CDR2 SQIVND (reference sequence). Trimming pared 4 bases from V and 3 bases from J, leaving 8 bases between. The CDR3 nucleotides are TGTGCCAGTAGTAACCGGGGGACAGATACGCAGTATTTT. It translates to CASSNRGTDTQYF.

In the case of this clone: Different DNA sequences within this sample yield the same CDR3. The rearrangement links TRBV5-1 to TRBJ2-5; D gene uncertain. Trimming removed 4 bases from V and 2 bases from J, with 9 bases in between. The CDR3 totals 13 residues. Germline lookup yields CDR1 SGHRS and CDR2 YFSETQ. CDR3 sequence: CASSLTPQETQYF. The CDR3 region has the DNA TGCGCCAGCAGCCTCACACCTCAAGAGACCCAGTACTTC.

The genes are TRBV7-3 and TRBJ1-6; D unclear. CDR1 is SGHTA, CDR2 FQGTGA, per germline. Trimming took off 5 bases at V and 8 bases at J, with 13 bases between the two ends. This CDR3 has 14 residues. The CDR3 DNA reads as TGTGCCAGCAGCGCAGAAGTTATGCATTCACCCCTCCACTTT. Residues: CASSAEVMHSPLHF.

The V and J genes are TRBV4-2 and TRBJ2-7; no clear D gene. Deletions cut 1 base from V and 0 bases from J, with 4 bases between. CDR1 and CDR2 from the germline V gene are LGHNA and YNFKEQ. This CDR3 has 13 amino acids. CDR3 bases: TGTGCCAGCAGCCAAGCGCCCTCCTACGAGCAGTACTTC. It translates to CASSQAPSYEQYF.

This chain joins TRBV3-1 (or the pseudogene TRBV3-2) and TRBJ1-3; D unclear. The germline V and J ends were trimmed by 4 bases and 0 bases, with 13 bases remaining between them. Germline CDR1 reads LGHDT; CDR2 reads YNNKEL (reference sequence). The CDR3 sequence is 16 residues long. The CDR3 sequence is CASSLRGPSSGNTIYF. For the CDR3, the DNA is TGTGCCAGCAGCCTCAGAGGACCTAGCTCTGGAAACACCATATATTTT.

The CDR3: CASRYSGGAGETQYF. For the CDR3, the DNA is TGTGCCAGCAGATATAGCGGGGGGGCCGGGGAGACCCAGTACTTC. The V call is TRBV7-2, the J call TRBJ2-5, with 11 nucleotides matching TRBD2. The CDR3 extends over 15 amino acids. V lost 6 bases and J lost 5; bases outside the gene matches: 8. Per the germline V gene, CDR1 is SGHTA and CDR2 is FQGNSA.

The chain has TRBV4-1 and TRBJ1-1, with D unclear. The CDR3 covers 14 residues. V was shortened by 0 bases and J by 4 bases, with 9 bases between the two germline ends. CDR1 and CDR2 (germline): MGHRA, YSYEKL. For the CDR3, the DNA is TGCGCCAGCAGCCAAGAGTTAGTTATCACTGAAGCTTTCTTT. It specifies CASSQELVITEAFF.

V is TRBV11-2 and J is TRBJ2-1; TRBD2 matches at 7 bases. CDR3 length: 13 amino acids. The V segment lost 0 bases and the J segment 12 bases; nucleotides outside the gene matches: 5. CDR1 and CDR2 from the germline V gene are SGHAT and FQNNGV. CDR3 sequence: CASSLERRGGQFF. CDR3 coding DNA: TGTGCCAGCAGCTTAGAACGTCGCGGGGGGCAGTTCTTC.

This chain uses TRBV20-1 with TRBJ2-7; perhaps D is TRBD1 or TRBD2 (5 bases each). Germline CDR1 DFQATT, CDR2 SNEGSKA (reference sequence). Trimming pared 3 bases from V and 0 bases from J, leaving 18 bases between. This CDR3 contains 16 residues. For the CDR3, the DNA is TGCAGTGCTAGTCCCTTACGGGGCCGATTCTCCTACGAGCAGTACTTC. Translated: CSASPLRGRFSYEQYF.

This clone showed up just a few times. The genes are TRBV13 and TRBJ2-2; possible D gene TRBD2, 6 bases. CDR3 length equals 17 residues. Trimming cost V 8 bases and J 2 bases, with 21 bases left between them. Germline V gene data show CDR1 as PRHDT and CDR2 as FYEKMQ (reference sequence). The CDR3 region is CASQAGWGGENTGELFF. Written as DNA, the CDR3 is TGTGCCAGCCAAGCTGGTTGGGGCGGGGAAAACACCGGGGAGCTGTTTTTT.

Comment on this clone: The sample holds other DNA sequences that translate to the same CDR3. The V and J genes are TRBV3-1 (or the pseudogene TRBV3-2) and TRBJ2-7; 8 bases map to TRBD2. Germline CDR1 reads LGHDT; CDR2 reads YNNKEL (reference sequence). The length of the CDR3 is 16 residues. Losses at the gene ends were 2 bases for V and 0 bases for J; bases not matched to a gene: 6. In DNA form, the CDR3 reads TGTGCCAGCAGCCAATCTTCCAGCGGGAGCTCCTACGAGCAGTACTTC. It codes for CASSQSSSGSSYEQYF.

This clone was seen a handful of times. The genes are TRBV5-4 and TRBJ2-5; 11 nucleotides line up with TRBD2. The V gene end was trimmed by 4 bases and the J gene end by 0 bases; junction bases not matched to a gene: 5. Germline CDR1 reads SGHNT; CDR2 reads YYREEE (reference sequence). This CDR3 region has 16 residues. CDR3 sequence (DNA): TGTGCCAGCAGCCCCGGGACTAGCGGCTACCAAGAGACCCAGTACTTC. It encodes CASSPGTSGYQETQYF.

V gene TRBV29-1 combines with J gene TRBJ1-5, with TRBD1 as a possible D gene (5 bases). V lost 5 bases to trimming and J lost 7 bases, with 18 bases between them. The CDR3 has 14 amino acids. CDR1 and CDR2 from the germline V gene are SQVTM and ANQGSEA. The CDR3 loop reads CSVRSGRAGQPQHF. The CDR3 DNA sequence: TGCAGCGTTCGGTCGGGCAGGGCTGGGCAGCCCCAGCATTTT.

The chain uses TRBV14 and TRBJ2-6; D possibly corresponds to TRBD2 (6 bases). CDR1 SGHDN and CDR2 FVKESK come from the germline V gene. Trimming removed 0 bases from V and 13 bases from J, with 10 bases in between. The CDR3 runs to 13 residues. The CDR3 here is CASSQDGAGVLTF. For the CDR3, the DNA is TGTGCCAGCAGCCAAGATGGGGCGGGAGTCCTGACTTTC.